The T cell receptor beta chain under discussion was sequenced for a study of blood T cell repertoires in COVID-19. About the research overall: The samples span acute and convalescent COVID-19 from the United States, Italy and Spain.

Sequencing was performed with immunoSEQ multiplex PCR; in TCRdb, only in-frame clones are kept and a portion is missing. The table includes roughly 100,000 clones, more than 70% detected once. From germline, CDR1 is MGHRA and CDR2 YSYEKL. The CDR3 length is 17 residues. Germline trimming cut 4 bases from V and 5 bases from J; bases unmatched to any gene: 7. The clonotype comes from a human donor in a cohort sampled during active COVID-19. The chain joins TRBV4-1 to TRBJ2-5; 16 bases map to TRBD2. The sequenced sample was peripheral blood. CDR3 in DNA: TGCGCCAGCAGCCGCGGGACTAGCGGGGGGGTCGGGGAGACCCAGTACTTC. Amino acid sequence: CASSRGTSGGVGETQYF.